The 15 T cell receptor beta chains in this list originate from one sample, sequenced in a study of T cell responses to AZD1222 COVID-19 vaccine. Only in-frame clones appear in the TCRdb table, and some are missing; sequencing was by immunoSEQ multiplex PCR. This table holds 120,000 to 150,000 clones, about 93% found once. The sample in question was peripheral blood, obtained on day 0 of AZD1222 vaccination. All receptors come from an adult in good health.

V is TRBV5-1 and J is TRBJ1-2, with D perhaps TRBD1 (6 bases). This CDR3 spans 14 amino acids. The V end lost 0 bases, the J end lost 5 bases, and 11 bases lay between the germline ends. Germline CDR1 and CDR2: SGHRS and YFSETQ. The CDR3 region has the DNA TGCGCCAGCAGCTTGGTGGGGGGGCCGTATGGCTACACCTTC. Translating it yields CASSLVGGPYGYTF.

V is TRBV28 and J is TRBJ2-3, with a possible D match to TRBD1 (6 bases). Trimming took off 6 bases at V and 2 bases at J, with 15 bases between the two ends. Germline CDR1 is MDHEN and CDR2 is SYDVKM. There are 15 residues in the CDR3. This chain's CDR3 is CASSLDSRYTDTQYF. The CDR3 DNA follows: TGTGCCAGCAGCCTGGACAGCCGGTACACAGATACGCAGTATTTT.

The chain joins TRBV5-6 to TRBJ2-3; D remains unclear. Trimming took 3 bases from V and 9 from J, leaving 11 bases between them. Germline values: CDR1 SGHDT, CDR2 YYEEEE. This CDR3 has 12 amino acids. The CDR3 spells CASSSLDETQYF. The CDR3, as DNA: TGTGCCAGCAGCTCCTTAGATGAGACGCAGTATTTT.

This CDR3 reads CAADPREETQYF. CDR3 nucleotide sequence: TGTGCCGCCGACCCCAGGGAAGAGACCCAGTACTTC. This chain connects TRBV19 to TRBJ2-5, with D possibly matching TRBD1 (5 bases). CDR1 and CDR2 from the germline V gene are LNHDA and SQIVND (reference sequence). The germline V and J ends were trimmed by 11 bases and 3 bases, with 13 bases remaining between them. The CDR3 loop spans 12 amino acids.

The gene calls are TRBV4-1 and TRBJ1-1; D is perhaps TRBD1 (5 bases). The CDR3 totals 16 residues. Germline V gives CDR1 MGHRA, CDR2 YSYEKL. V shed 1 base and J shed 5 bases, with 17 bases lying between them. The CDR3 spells CASSQGIGAGETEAFF. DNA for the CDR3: TGCGCCAGCAGCCAAGGGATAGGGGCAGGAGAAACTGAAGCTTTCTTT.

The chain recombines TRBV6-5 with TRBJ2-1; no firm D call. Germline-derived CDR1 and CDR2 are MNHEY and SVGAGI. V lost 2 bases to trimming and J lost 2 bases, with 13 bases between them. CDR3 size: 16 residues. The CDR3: CASSYGPSRAYNEQFF. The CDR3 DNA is TGTGCCAGCAGTTACGGGCCTTCGAGAGCCTACAATGAGCAGTTCTTC.

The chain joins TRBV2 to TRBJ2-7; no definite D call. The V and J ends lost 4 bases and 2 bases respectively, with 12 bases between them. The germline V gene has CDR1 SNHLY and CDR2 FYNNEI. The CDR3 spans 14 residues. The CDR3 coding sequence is TGTGCCAGCAGTGGAAGCGTGCTCACCTACGAGCAGTACTTC. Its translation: CASSGSVLTYEQYF.

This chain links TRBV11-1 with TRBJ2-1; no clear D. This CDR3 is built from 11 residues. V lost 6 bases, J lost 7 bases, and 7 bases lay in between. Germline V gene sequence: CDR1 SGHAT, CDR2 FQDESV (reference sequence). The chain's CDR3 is CASRDGNEQFF. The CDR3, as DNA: TGTGCCAGCAGGGACGGAAATGAGCAGTTCTTC.

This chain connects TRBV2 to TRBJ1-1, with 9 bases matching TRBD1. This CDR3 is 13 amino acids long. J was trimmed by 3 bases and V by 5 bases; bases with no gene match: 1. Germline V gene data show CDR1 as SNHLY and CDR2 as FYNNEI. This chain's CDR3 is CASSRDRDTEAFF. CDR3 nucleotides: TGTGCCAGCAGTCGGGACAGGGACACTGAAGCTTTCTTT.

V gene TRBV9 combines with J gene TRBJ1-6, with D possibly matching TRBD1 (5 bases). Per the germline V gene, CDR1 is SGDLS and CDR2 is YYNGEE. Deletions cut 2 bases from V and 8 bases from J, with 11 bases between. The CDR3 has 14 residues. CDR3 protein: CASSVQGVDSPLHF. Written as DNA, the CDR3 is TGTGCCAGCAGCGTTCAGGGCGTGGATTCACCCCTCCACTTT.

CDR3 protein: CASSSTGPNTEAFF. CDR3 coding DNA: TGTGCCAGCAGCTCGACAGGCCCGAACACTGAAGCTTTCTTT. The chain employs TRBV7-3 and TRBJ1-1; tentatively, D is TRBD1 (6 bases). V was trimmed by 4 bases and J by 1 base, leaving 10 bases between them. Germline lookup yields CDR1 SGHTA and CDR2 FQGTGA. This CDR3 contains 14 residues.

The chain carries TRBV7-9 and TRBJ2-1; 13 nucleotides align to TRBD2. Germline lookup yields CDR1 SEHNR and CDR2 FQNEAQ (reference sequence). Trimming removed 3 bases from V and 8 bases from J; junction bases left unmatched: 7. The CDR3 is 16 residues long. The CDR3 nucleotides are TGTGCCAGCAGCTTTCAAACTAGCGGGAGGGCCTATGAGCAGTTCTTC. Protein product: CASSFQTSGRAYEQFF.

CDR3 in amino acids: CASSEAVGGLYGYTF. CDR3 in DNA: TGTGCCAGCAGTGAAGCGGTGGGGGGGCTCTATGGCTACACCTTC. The rearrangement joins TRBV6-1 to TRBJ1-2, with D maybe TRBD1 (6 bases). There are 15 residues in the CDR3. Germline V lookup: CDR1 MNHNS, CDR2 SASEGT. V lost 0 bases to trimming and J lost 4 bases, with 12 bases between them.

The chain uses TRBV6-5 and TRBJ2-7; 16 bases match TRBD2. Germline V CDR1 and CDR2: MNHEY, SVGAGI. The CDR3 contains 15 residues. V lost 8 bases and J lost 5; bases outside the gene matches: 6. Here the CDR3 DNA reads TGTGCCAGCCTGGGACTAGCGGGAGGGCCCCACGAGCAGTACTTC. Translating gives CASLGLAGGPHEQYF.

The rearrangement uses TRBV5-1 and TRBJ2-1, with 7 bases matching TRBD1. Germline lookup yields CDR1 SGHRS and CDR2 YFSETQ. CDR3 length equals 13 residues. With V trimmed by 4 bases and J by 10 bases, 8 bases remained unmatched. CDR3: CASSQDRLSEQFF. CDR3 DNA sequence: TGCGCCAGCAGCCAGGACAGGCTCTCGGAGCAGTTCTTC.